These 13 T cell receptor beta chains were sequenced from one sample in a study of CD8 T cells in Susac syndrome. cDNA came from roughly 0.47 to 1 ug RNA primed by random hexamers. TCRdb reprocessed the immunoSEQ multiplex PCR reads with MiXCR, giving one entry per CDR3 protein. The data contain about 400,000 distinct CDR3 sequences, more than 70% of them singletons. Sequences were obtained from CD8+ T cells from PBMCs. Receptors were obtained from a human donor with multiple sclerosis.

This chain connects TRBV27 to TRBJ2-1; a weak D match, TRBD1 (6 bases). The CDR3 covers 15 residues. Germline V CDR1 and CDR2: MNHEY, SMNVEV (reference sequence). The V gene lost 8 bases and the J gene lost 3 bases, with 17 bases spanning the gap. The CDR3 DNA sequence: TGTGCCAGCTACAATACAGGGAAATACTACAATGAGCAGTTCTTC. It translates to CASYNTGKYYNEQFF.

The chain employs TRBV5-4 and TRBJ2-7; 9 nucleotides match TRBD1. V shed 2 bases and J 6 bases; nucleotides not matched to a gene: 6. The CDR3 runs 14 residues. CDR1 and CDR2 (germline): SGHNT, YYREEE (reference sequence). The CDR3 sequence: CASSFRDRVGEQYF. The CDR3 DNA is TGTGCCAGCAGCTTCCGGGACAGGGTAGGCGAGCAGTACTTC.

The chain couples TRBV12-3 or TRBV12-4 to TRBJ2-1; TRBD1 matches 10 bases. The CDR3 is 15 residues long. Trimming removed 6 bases from V and 7 bases from J; junction bases left unmatched: 9. CDR3 sequence reads: CASSQTPGQGNEQFF. CDR3 DNA: TGTGCCAGCAGCCAGACGCCGGGACAGGGGAATGAGCAGTTCTTC.

The chain joins TRBV14 to TRBJ2-7, with D perhaps TRBD1 or TRBD2 (5 bases each). Trimming pared 1 base from V and 0 bases from J, leaving 10 bases between. CDR1 and CDR2 (germline): SGHDN, FVKESK. The CDR3 is made up of 15 amino acids. The CDR3 DNA sequence: TGTGCCAGCAGCCAAGTCCAGGGAGCCTCCTACGAGCAGTACTTC. Its protein is CASSQVQGASYEQYF. Complete variable domain (other parts from reference TRBV14 and TRBJ2-7): EAGVTQFPSHSVIEKGQTVTLRCDPISGHDNLYWYRRVMGKEIKFLLHFVKESKQDESGMPNNRFLAERTGGTYSTLKVQPAELEDSGVYFCASSQVQGASYEQYFGPGTRLTVT.

The chain employs TRBV6-6 and TRBJ2-1; D unclear. The CDR3 covers 12 residues. The germline V gene has CDR1 MNHNY and CDR2 SVGAGI (reference sequence). Trimming removed 2 bases from V and 9 bases from J, with 8 bases in between. The CDR3 protein is CASSYGRGEQFF. In DNA, the CDR3 is TGTGCCAGCAGTTACGGCCGCGGTGAGCAGTTCTTC.

The rearrangement joins TRBV29-1 to TRBJ2-3; TRBD1 or TRBD2 may be the D gene (7 bases each). This CDR3 comprises 13 residues. CDR1 is SQVTM, CDR2 ANQGSEA, per germline. DNA of the CDR3: TGCAGAGTTACAGGGGAGGGCTGGGATACGCAGTATTTT. It specifies CRVTGEGWDTQYF.

The J gene is TRBJ1-1, the V gene TRBV11-2; D is uncertain. Trimming shortened V by 5 bases and J by 11 bases, and 18 bases separated the two germline ends. The CDR3 sequence is 13 residues long. Germline V gene sequence: CDR1 SGHAT, CDR2 FQNNGV. CDR3 coding DNA: TGTGCCAGCAGCACCTCGTTCTTGGTGGAGGCTTTCTTT. Amino acid sequence: CASSTSFLVEAFF.

The J gene is TRBJ1-4, the V gene TRBV19, with TRBD1 matching over 9 bases. The CDR3 contains 16 residues. The junction had 12 bases not matched to a gene; V was cut back by 5 bases and J by 8 bases. Germline-derived CDR1 and CDR2 are LNHDA and SQIVND (reference sequence). The DNA of the CDR3 is TGTGCCAGTAGTCCCCCCCCACGACAGGGGGGGGAAAAACTGTTTTTT. It yields the protein CASSPPPRQGGEKLFF.

The gene calls are TRBV11-2 and TRBJ2-7, with a possible D match to TRBD1 (6 bases). Trimming removed 3 bases at V and 1 base at J, with 13 bases between. The CDR3 spans 15 residues. Germline CDR1 reads SGHAT; CDR2 reads FQNNGV. The CDR3 is CASSLTRTVSYEQYF. In nucleotides, the CDR3 is TGTGCCAGCAGCTTGACAAGGACAGTTTCCTACGAGCAGTACTTC.

The chain joins TRBV27 to TRBJ2-1, with D possibly matching TRBD2 (6 bases). Germline values: CDR1 MNHEY, CDR2 SMNVEV (reference sequence). V dropped 11 bases and J dropped 9 bases, with 8 bases sitting between them. This CDR3 is 9 amino acids long. In nucleotides, the CDR3 is TGTGCCTTGGGGGGTGAGCAGTTCTTC. This encodes CALGGEQFF.

This clonotype has only a few counts. The rearrangement links TRBV25-1 to TRBJ2-7; D not certain. V was shortened by 0 bases and J by 0 bases, with 6 bases between the two germline ends. The CDR3 is made up of 14 amino acids. Germline CDR1 is MGHDK and CDR2 is SYGVNS. CDR3 coding DNA: TGTGCCAGCAGTGAATATTTCAGCTCCTACGAGCAGTACTTC. It encodes CASSEYFSSYEQYF.

The V call is TRBV5-4, the J call TRBJ2-7; D call uncertain. Germline CDR1 and CDR2: SGHNT and YYREEE (reference sequence). The CDR3 length is 13 residues. V was pared by 1 base and J by 3 bases, with 8 bases between. CDR3: CASSLPEYYEQYF. DNA of the CDR3: TGTGCCAGCAGCTTGCCAGAGTACTACGAGCAGTACTTC.

The chain recombines TRBV4-1 with TRBJ2-1; the D is unclear. This CDR3 has 13 residues. In germline, CDR1 is MGHRA, CDR2 YSYEKL. Trimming removed 1 base from V and 7 bases from J, with 8 bases in between. The CDR3 DNA reads as TGCGCCAGCAGCCAAGTAAACCTTAATGAGCAGTTCTTC. It is translated as CASSQVNLNEQFF.